This T cell receptor (beta chain) was captured by sequencing in a study of radiation and T cells in renal cell carcinoma. Whole-study findings and limits: Top tumor clonotypes rose in blood 2 weeks post-radiation, then contracted.

Stated time point: blood 2 weeks post-SBRT. Treatment denoted: 15 Gy SBRT to primary tumor, nephrectomy 4 weeks later. Serial blood draws occurred at baseline and 2 and 4 weeks post-SBRT. As for this clone: Its antigen is unidentified.

V lost 2 bases and J lost 6, with 16 bases in between. The CDR3 has 15 amino acids. The V gene's germline CDR1 is ENHRY and CDR2 SYGVKD. Produced via immunoSEQ multiplex PCR; TCRdb's table is partial and in-frame only. The sample carries more than 20,000 clones, 81% recorded once. The starting material was blood, obtained from a patient whose treatment included radiotherapy and nephrectomy. The V call is TRBV10-3, the J call TRBJ1-2, with D perhaps matching TRBD1 (6 bases). The clonotype comes from a man aged 55 to 70 with renal cell carcinoma. The CDR3 is CAISETGVPGDGYTF. Written as DNA, the CDR3 is TGTGCCATCAGTGAGACCGGGGTTCCAGGGGATGGCTACACCTTC.